This TCR beta chain was observed in a study of shared clonotypes between healthy human individuals. To make CD8 memory, CD45RO+ cells were put together with CCR7-negative CD45RA+ TemRA cells. Assay used: immunoSEQ multiplex PCR; TCRdb lists only in-frame clones, some missing. The table lists approximately 100,000 clones, about 72% of them singletons. Regarding this clone: As yet, its antigen is unknown.

General study points: Generation probability values for non-shared clonotypes were lower than those for clonotypes shared by all four donors. Despite large depth, sorted-subset datasets appeared incompletely sequenced.

Sample: memory CD8+ T cells sorted from blood. Subset in this sample: CD45RO+ cells pooled with CCR7-negative TemRA cells. The sequence came from a woman aged 30 to 39 in good health.

The CDR3 sequence is CASSQGIAEKGTQYF. DNA of the CDR3: TGCGCCAGCAGCCAAGGAATAGCGGAGAAGGGTACGCAGTATTTT. The chain is built from TRBV4-1 and TRBJ2-3; D is possibly TRBD2 (6 bases). V lost 1 base, J lost 8 bases, and 16 bases lay in between. The CDR3 has 15 residues. Germline CDR1 MGHRA, CDR2 YSYEKL.